The present T cell receptor beta chain was sequenced within a study of cytomegalovirus exposure and HLA in healthy donors. Amplification used 60 Vbeta primers and 13 Jbeta primers. Measured with immunoSEQ multiplex PCR; TCRdb has only the in-frame clones, and not every one. The sample yields about 130,000 clones, 80% seen once. About this clone: Its antigen is as yet unknown.

The germline gives CDR1 MNHEY, CDR2 SVGAGI. V dropped 11 bases and J dropped 5; count of bases not matched to a gene: 5. CDR3 size: 12 residues. Study-level findings and limits: Another analysis was done later, and it associated 17,000 or so TCR beta sequences with HLA alleles at 0.05 false discovery rate.

Sample: PBMCs. This TCR was recovered from a man aged 25-45 years in good health. The chain combines TRBV6-5 with TRBJ1-4; 7 nucleotides agree with TRBD1. The CDR3 sequence is CASRTGNEKLFF. The CDR3 DNA reads TGTGCCTCACGGACAGGAAATGAAAAACTGTTTTTT.